The present TCR beta chain was sequenced within a study of type 1 regulatory T cells. About the research overall: An in vitro protocol generated T-allo10, a Tr1-enriched, alloantigen-specific CD4 T cell product.

Regarding this clonotype: Its specificity is not known.

CDR3 size: 15 residues. Germline CDR1 is SGHRS and CDR2 is YFSETQ. Unmatched junction bases numbered 5, after V lost 4 bases and J lost 2 bases. Using its own MiXCR run on the reads, TCRdb lists one record per CDR3 protein. This sample has about 68,000 distinct CDR3 sequences, with around 57% found just once. This sequence originates from a human donor in good health. J is TRBJ2-7 and V is TRBV5-1, with 11 bases identical to TRBD2. The sample was cultured T cells, either the whole culture or a sorted T cell fraction (not recorded which). This sample's subset: Tr1-enriched cell product generated in vitro against host alloantigens. CDR3 protein: CASSPGLAVAYEQYF. CDR3 nucleotide sequence: TGCGCCAGCAGCCCGGGACTAGCGGTTGCCTACGAGCAGTACTTC.